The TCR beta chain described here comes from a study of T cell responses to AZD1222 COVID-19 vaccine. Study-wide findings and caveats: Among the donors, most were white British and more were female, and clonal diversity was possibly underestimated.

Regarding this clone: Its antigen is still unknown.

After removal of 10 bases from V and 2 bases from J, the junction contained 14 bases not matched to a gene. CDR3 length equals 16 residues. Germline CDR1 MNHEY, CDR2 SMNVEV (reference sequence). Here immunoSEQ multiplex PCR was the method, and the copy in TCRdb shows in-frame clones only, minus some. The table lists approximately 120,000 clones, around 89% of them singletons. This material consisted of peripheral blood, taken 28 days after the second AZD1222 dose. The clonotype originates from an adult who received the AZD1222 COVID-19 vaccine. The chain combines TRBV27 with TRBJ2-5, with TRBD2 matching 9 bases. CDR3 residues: CATNHPGRGGQETQYF. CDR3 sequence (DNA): TGTGCCACCAACCATCCCGGGCGGGGGGGGCAAGAGACCCAGTACTTC.